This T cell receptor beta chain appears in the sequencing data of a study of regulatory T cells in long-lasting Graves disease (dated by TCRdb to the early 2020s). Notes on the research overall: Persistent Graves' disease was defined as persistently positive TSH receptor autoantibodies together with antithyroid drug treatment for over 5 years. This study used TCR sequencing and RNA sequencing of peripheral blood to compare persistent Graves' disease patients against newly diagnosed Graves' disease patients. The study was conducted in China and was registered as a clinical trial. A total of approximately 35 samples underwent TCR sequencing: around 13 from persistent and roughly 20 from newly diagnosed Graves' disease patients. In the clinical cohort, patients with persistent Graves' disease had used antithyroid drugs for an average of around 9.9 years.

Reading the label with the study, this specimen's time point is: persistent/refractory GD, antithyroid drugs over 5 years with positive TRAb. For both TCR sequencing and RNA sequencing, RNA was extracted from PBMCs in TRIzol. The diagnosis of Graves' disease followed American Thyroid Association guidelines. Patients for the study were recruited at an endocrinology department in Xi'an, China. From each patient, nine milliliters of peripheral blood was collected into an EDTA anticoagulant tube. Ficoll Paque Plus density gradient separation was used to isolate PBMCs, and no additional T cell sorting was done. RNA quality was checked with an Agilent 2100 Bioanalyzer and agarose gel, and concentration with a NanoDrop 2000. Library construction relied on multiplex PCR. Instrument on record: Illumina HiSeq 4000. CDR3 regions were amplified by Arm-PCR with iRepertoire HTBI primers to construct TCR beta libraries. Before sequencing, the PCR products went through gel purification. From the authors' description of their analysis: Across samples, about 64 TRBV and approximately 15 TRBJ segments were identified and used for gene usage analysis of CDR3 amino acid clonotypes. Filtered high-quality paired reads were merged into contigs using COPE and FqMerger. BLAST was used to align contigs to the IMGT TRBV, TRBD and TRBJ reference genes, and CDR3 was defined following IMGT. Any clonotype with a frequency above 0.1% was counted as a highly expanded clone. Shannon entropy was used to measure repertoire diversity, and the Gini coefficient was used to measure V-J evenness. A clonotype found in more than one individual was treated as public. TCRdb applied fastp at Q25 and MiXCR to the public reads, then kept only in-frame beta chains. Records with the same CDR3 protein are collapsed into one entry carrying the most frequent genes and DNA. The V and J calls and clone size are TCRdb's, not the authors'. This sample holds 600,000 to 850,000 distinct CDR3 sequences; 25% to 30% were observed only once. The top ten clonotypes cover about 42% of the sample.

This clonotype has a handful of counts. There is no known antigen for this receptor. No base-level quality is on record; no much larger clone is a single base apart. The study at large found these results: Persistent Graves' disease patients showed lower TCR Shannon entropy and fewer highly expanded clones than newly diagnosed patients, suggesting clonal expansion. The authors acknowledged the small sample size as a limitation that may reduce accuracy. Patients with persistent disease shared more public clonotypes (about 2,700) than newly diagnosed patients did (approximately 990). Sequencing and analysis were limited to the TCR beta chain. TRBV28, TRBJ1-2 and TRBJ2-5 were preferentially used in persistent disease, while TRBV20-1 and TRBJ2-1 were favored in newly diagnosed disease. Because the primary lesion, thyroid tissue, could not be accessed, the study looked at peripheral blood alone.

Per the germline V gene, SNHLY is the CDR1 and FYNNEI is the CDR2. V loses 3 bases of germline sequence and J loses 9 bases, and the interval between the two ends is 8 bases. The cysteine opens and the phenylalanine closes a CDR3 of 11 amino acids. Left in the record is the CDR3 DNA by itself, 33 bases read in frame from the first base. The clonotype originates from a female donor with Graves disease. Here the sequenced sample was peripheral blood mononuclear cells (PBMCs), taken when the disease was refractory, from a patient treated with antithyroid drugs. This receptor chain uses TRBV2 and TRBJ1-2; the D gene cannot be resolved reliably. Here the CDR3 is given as CASSDEERYTF. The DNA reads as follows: TGTGCCAGCAGTGATGAGGAACGCTACACCTTC.